A selection of T cell receptor beta chains follows, all from one sample in a study of CD8 T cells in Susac syndrome. One entry per CDR3 protein results from TCRdb running MiXCR on the immunoSEQ multiplex PCR reads. The table includes 77,000 or so distinct CDR3 sequences, approximately 94% detected once. Sequenced material: CD8+ T cells from PBMCs. Receptors were obtained from a human donor with multiple sclerosis. CDR3s include the opening cysteine and the closing phenylalanine or tryptophan. D genes are given only for firm matches. Only some rows state a clone size, as once, few, many or a class for expanded clones.

j_call d_call clone_size cdr3_length v_call cdr3_aa cdr3_nt
TRBJ1-6 - - 16 TRBV9 CASTPEGGVYNSPLHF TGTGCCAGCACCCCAGAAGGGGGGGTTTATAATTCACCCCTCCACTTT
TRBJ1-5 - few 12 TRBV13 CASSLGNQPQHF TGTGCCAGCAGCTTGGGGAATCAGCCCCAGCATTTT
TRBJ1-3 - - 12 TRBV7-9 CASSTGRNTIYF TGTGCCAGCAGCACAGGGAGAAACACCATATATTTT
TRBJ2-7 - - 15 TRBV12-3/TRBV12-4 CASSLNGGGVYEQYF TGTGCCAGCAGTTTAAATGGAGGGGGGGTATACGAGCAGTACTTC
TRBJ1-5 - - 14 TRBV30 CAWSVRGLNQPQHF TGTGCCTGGAGTGTACGGGGCCTCAATCAGCCCCAGCATTTT
TRBJ2-1 - - 15 TRBV29-1 CSVEGVGSSYNEQFF TGCAGCGTTGAAGGCGTGGGAAGCTCCTACAATGAGCAGTTCTTC
TRBJ2-4 TRBD1 - 17 TRBV2 CASLPVQGGLAKNIQYF TGTGCCTCACTACCCGTACAGGGGGGACTAGCCAAAAACATTCAGTACTTC
TRBJ2-6 TRBD1 - 17 TRBV29-1 CSVEDRGTGSGANVLTF TGCAGCGTTGAAGATAGGGGGACAGGGTCTGGGGCCAACGTCCTGACTTTC
TRBJ2-7 TRBD2 - 15 TRBV5-1 CASSPGLAPGYEQYF TGCGCCAGCAGCCCGGGACTAGCTCCCGGCTACGAGCAGTACTTC
TRBJ2-3 - - 14 TRBV5-6 CASSSDSHPDTQYF TGTGCCAGCAGCTCCGACAGCCACCCAGATACACAGTATTTT
TRBJ1-5 - - 16 TRBV4-1 CASSQEGTGTSQPQHF TGCGCCAGCAGCCAAGAAGGAACAGGGACATCTCAGCCCCAGCATTTT
TRBJ2-3 - - 12 TRBV12-3/TRBV12-4 CASSLSHGAQYF TGTGCCAGCAGTTTATCCCACGGGGCGCAGTATTTT
TRBJ2-7 - - 14 TRBV27 CASSFTGNSYEQYF TGTGCCAGCAGTTTCACCGGGAACTCCTACGAGCAGTACTTC
TRBJ1-5 - - 15 TRBV2 CASSEATGGDQPQHF TGTGCCAGCAGCGAAGCGACAGGAGGGGATCAGCCCCAGCATTTT
TRBJ1-1 - - 13 TRBV19 CATRTAMNTEAFF TGTGCCACCAGGACAGCTATGAACACTGAAGCTTTCTTT
TRBJ1-2 - - 14 TRBV14 CASSQGGANYGYTF TGTGCCAGCAGCCAAGGCGGAGCTAACTATGGCTACACCTTC
TRBJ1-1 - few 11 TRBV5-6 CASSLNTEAFF TGTGCCAGCAGTTTGAACACTGAAGCTTTCTTT
TRBJ2-5 - - 11 TRBV6-6 CASSTERNQYF TGTGCCAGCAGTACTGAGAGAAACCAGTACTTC
TRBJ2-2 - - 13 TRBV29-1 CSVAGANTGELFF TGCAGCGTGGCCGGGGCCAACACCGGGGAGCTGTTTTTT
TRBJ1-3 - - 14 TRBV27 CASSLTPGGNTIYF TGTGCCAGCAGTTTAACGCCAGGAGGAAACACCATATATTTT
TRBJ2-7 TRBD1 - 15 TRBV5-6 CASSGPGTVTYEQYF TGTGCCAGCAGCGGTCCCGGGACAGTTACCTACGAGCAGTACTTC
TRBJ2-1 TRBD2 - 12 TRBV30 CAWSGLEDEQFF TGTGCCTGGAGCGGACTAGAGGATGAGCAGTTCTTC
TRBJ2-3 TRBD2 - 12 TRBV14 CASSLGLAHEYF TGTGCCAGCAGCCTCGGACTAGCACACGAGTATTTT
TRBJ2-3 TRBD1 - 17 TRBV6-2/TRBV6-3 CASSSEPTGTDTDTQYF TGTGCCAGCAGTTCTGAGCCGACCGGGACAGACACAGATACGCAGTATTTT
TRBJ2-6 - once 16 TRBV23-1 CARRSPDGAGANVLTF TGCGCCAGAAGGAGCCCTGACGGGGCTGGGGCCAACGTCCTGACTTTC
TRBJ1-2 - - 14 TRBV12-3/TRBV12-4 CASSFGGRSYGYTF TGTGCCAGCAGTTTTGGGGGGCGCAGCTATGGCTACACCTTC
TRBJ2-1 - - 15 TRBV27 CASSVSMSSYNEQFF TGTGCCAGCAGTGTTTCGATGAGCTCCTACAATGAGCAGTTCTTC
TRBJ1-2 - - 12 TRBV29-1 CGGEVGLDRYTF TGCGGGGGCGAAGTCGGCTTAGATCGCTACACCTTC
TRBJ2-1 - - 12 TRBV27 CASHRETNEQFF TGTGCCAGTCACAGGGAGACCAATGAGCAGTTCTTC
TRBJ2-2 - - 11 TRBV2 CASSWAGELFF TGTGCCAGCAGTTGGGCCGGGGAGCTGTTTTTT
TRBJ2-6 - once 16 TRBV7-9 CASSLDSLSGANVLTF TGTGCCAGCAGCTTGGACAGTCTTTCGGGGGCCAACGTCCTGACTTTC
TRBJ2-4 - once 16 TRBV7-9 CASNLGTGKAKNIQYF TGTGCCAGCAACTTGGGTACAGGGAAAGCCAAAAACATTCAGTACTTC
TRBJ2-3 - - 15 TRBV5-1 CASSLRGGGTDTQYF TGCGCCAGCAGCTTGAGAGGCGGGGGCACAGATACGCAGTATTTT
TRBJ2-7 TRBD2 once 18 TRBV7-9 CASSPGIAGVFEDYEQYF TGTGCCAGCAGCCCCGGGATAGCGGGAGTTTTTGAGGACTACGAGCAGTACTTC
TRBJ1-2 - - 16 TRBV9 CASSPGEDGFSYGYTF TGTGCCAGCAGCCCCGGAGAGGACGGCTTTTCCTATGGCTACACCTTC
TRBJ2-5 TRBD1 - 14 TRBV7-6 CASSLTGQQETQYF TGTGCCAGCAGCTTGACAGGGCAGCAAGAGACCCAGTACTTC
TRBJ1-2 - - 14 TRBV29-1 CSVEEQQTNYGYTF TGCAGCGTTGAAGAACAACAGACTAACTATGGCTACACCTTC
TRBJ2-3 TRBD1 once 13 TRBV5-4 CASSDRGGDTQYF TGTGCCAGCAGCGACAGGGGCGGCGATACGCAGTATTTT
TRBJ2-3 - - 13 TRBV6-5 CASSYSRGGTQYF TGTGCCAGCAGTTACTCGAGAGGGGGAACGCAGTATTTT
TRBJ1-4 - - 15 TRBV21-1 CASSNESGGREKLFF TGTGCCAGCAGCAATGAGTCAGGGGGTAGAGAAAAACTGTTTTTT
TRBJ2-1 - once 15 TRBV4-3 CASSPLRGQYNEQFF TGCGCCAGCAGCCCACTCCGAGGGCAGTACAATGAGCAGTTCTTC
TRBJ2-1 TRBD2 - 18 TRBV3-1 CASSHRYSGAPEDNEQFF TGTGCCAGCAGCCATCGCTATAGCGGGGCCCCGGAAGACAATGAGCAGTTCTTC
TRBJ2-7 - few 13 TRBV30 CAWSATGVGEQYF TGTGCCTGGAGCGCTACGGGGGTCGGAGAGCAGTACTTC
TRBJ2-6 - - 19 TRBV7-8 CASSPLAGGRAPGANVLTF TGTGCCAGCAGCCCCCTCGCCGGGGGAAGGGCTCCTGGGGCCAACGTCCTGACTTTC
TRBJ2-5 TRBD1 - 15 TRBV19 CASSHPRTGIETQYF TGTGCCAGTAGTCATCCTCGGACAGGGATAGAGACCCAGTACTTC
TRBJ1-5 - - 11 TRBV2 CASSINQPQHF TGTGCCAGCAGTATAAATCAGCCCCAGCATTTT
TRBJ1-5 - - 12 TRBV27 CASSSYDQPQHF TGTGCCAGCAGTTCTTACGATCAGCCCCAGCATTTT
TRBJ1-3 - - 18 TRBV7-2 CASSMRGRTYSSGNTIYF TGTGCCAGCAGCATGAGGGGCCGAACTTATTCCTCTGGAAACACCATATATTTT
TRBJ1-2 - - 15 TRBV19 CASGASHSLFHGYTF TGTGCCAGTGGGGCTTCCCACAGTCTATTCCATGGCTACACCTTC
TRBJ2-7 TRBD1 - 14 TRBV7-8 CASSPMTGGDEQYF TGTGCCAGCAGCCCCATGACAGGGGGGGACGAGCAGTACTTC
TRBJ2-4 TRBD2 - 19 TRBV6-1 CASTQGGLAGEGAKNIQYF TGTGCCAGCACCCAGGGGGGACTAGCGGGAGAAGGGGCCAAAAACATTCAGTACTTC
TRBJ1-1 - - 11 TRBV6-1 CATQAGSEAFF TGTGCCACGCAGGCGGGCTCTGAAGCTTTCTTT
TRBJ2-1 TRBD2 once 15 TRBV7-2 CASSPTAGGIYEQFF TGTGCCAGCAGCCCCACTGCGGGAGGAATATATGAGCAGTTCTTC
TRBJ2-7 - - 13 TRBV5-4 CASSFPDGNEQYF TGTGCCAGCAGCTTTCCGGACGGTAACGAGCAGTACTTC
TRBJ1-5 - - 15 TRBV6-5 CASRDRDLSNQPQHF TGTGCCAGCAGGGACCGGGACCTTAGCAATCAGCCCCAGCATTTT